This TCR beta chain was recorded in a study of human T cells and chemical hapten exposure. With respect to this clonotype: Its antigen is unidentified.

Whole-study results and caveats: Expanded TCRs produced significantly more large CDR3 similarity clusters than controls did.

Germline values: CDR1 SGHDN, CDR2 FVKESK. This CDR3 spans 16 amino acids. The germline V and J ends were trimmed by 3 bases and 3 bases, with 17 bases remaining between them. TCRdb processed the RACE reads anew with MiXCR; each CDR3 protein has one entry. The sample contains roughly 96,000 distinct CDR3 sequences, about 9.3% of which appear only once. The time point: patch test 2, 6 weeks after DPC sensitization. The treatment denotes: therapeutic diphenylcyclopropenone sensitization with weekly scalp DPC. Total RNA was isolated from whole blood that had not been fractionated. This chain joins TRBV14 and TRBJ2-5; the D is unclear. This clonotype was sampled from a woman between 35 and 50 years old with alopecia areata. Some clones in this sample may be carry-over from other donors' samples. The sequences come from whole blood, collected in connection with sensitization to the hapten diphenylcyclopropenone (DPC). DNA for the CDR3: TGTGCCAGCAGCCATAGGATTACACGGAAAGAAGAGACCCAGTACTTC. This encodes CASSHRITRKEETQYF.